This T cell receptor (beta chain) emerged from a study of cytotoxic CD8 clonotypes in ibrutinib-treated CLL. Study at large: Among patients, roughly 25 responded partially and 2 completely; around 14 then stayed remitted and approximately twelve progressed after median approximately 72 months. Regarding the study as a whole: Public clonotypes were uncommon and contracted or stayed stable on treatment.

In its sample, this clone was seen a few times. Its antigen is as yet unknown. The length of the CDR3 is 13 residues. V was pared by 3 bases and J by 7 bases, with 12 bases between. The germline V gene encodes CDR1 LNHDA and CDR2 SQIVND (reference sequence). Method: immunoSEQ multiplex PCR; TCRdb's copy keeps in-frame clones and lacks some. The sample lists about 140,000 clones, 60% to 85% seen once, with 4.5% to 6.5% in the top ten. TCR beta libraries used roughly 2 micrograms of DNA from cryopreserved PBMCs. The chain couples TRBV19 to TRBJ2-5; D may match TRBD1 or TRBD2 (5 bases each). The sequencing used PBMCs, collected after 24 months of ibrutinib treatment. The receptor was derived from a human donor with chronic lymphocytic leukemia. CDR3 nucleotides: TGTGCCAGTAGTATCGAAGGGACGAGGACCCAGTACTTC. It yields the protein CASSIEGTRTQYF.